This TCR beta chain stems from a study of blood T cell repertoires in COVID-19. Study overall: From T cells, B-cell-depleted T cells, or PBMCs came the material, which was cDNA or gDNA.

In the authors' methods: Reference gene primers were amplified, and this amplification served to estimate nucleated cell counts. Method: immunoSEQ multiplex PCR; TCRdb's copy keeps in-frame clones and lacks some. V, J and clone size are taken as reported in that table, and D and trimming were inferred from the DNA itself. The repertoire holds 150,000 to 200,000 clones, with roughly 77% as singletons. Patients from Seattle were sampled longitudinally, starting during active infection. The CDR3 runs 15 residues. The V gene's germline CDR1 is MNHEY and CDR2 SMNVEV (reference sequence). The germline V and J ends were trimmed by 5 bases and 4 bases, with 15 bases remaining between them.

The source of this sequence is a middle-aged woman with COVID-19, enrolled during active disease. The chain combines TRBV27 with TRBJ1-5; unclear D gene. The sample taken for sequencing was peripheral blood. The CDR3 bases are TGTGCCAGCAGTCCTGACGGTGAACTAAATCAGCCCCAGCATTTT. Its protein is CASSPDGELNQPQHF.